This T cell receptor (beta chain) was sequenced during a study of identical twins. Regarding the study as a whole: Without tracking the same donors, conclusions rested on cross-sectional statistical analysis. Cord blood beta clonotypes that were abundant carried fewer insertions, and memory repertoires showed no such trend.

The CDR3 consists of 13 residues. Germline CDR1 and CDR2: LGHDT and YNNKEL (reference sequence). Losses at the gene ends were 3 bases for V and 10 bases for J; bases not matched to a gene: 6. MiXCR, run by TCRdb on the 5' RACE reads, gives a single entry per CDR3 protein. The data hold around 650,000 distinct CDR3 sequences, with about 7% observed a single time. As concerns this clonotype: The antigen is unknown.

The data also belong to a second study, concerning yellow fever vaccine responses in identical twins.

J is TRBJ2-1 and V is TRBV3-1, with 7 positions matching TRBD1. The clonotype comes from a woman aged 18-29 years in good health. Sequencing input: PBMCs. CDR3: CASSHRQGLEQFF. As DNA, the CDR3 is TGTGCCAGCAGCCACCGACAGGGTTTGGAGCAGTTCTTC.